Listed below are T cell receptor beta chains from one sample, sequenced in a study of blood T cells in healthy people across ages. TCRdb processed the 5' RACE reads anew with MiXCR; each CDR3 protein has one entry. The table includes 920,000 or so distinct CDR3 sequences, around 45% detected once. The sequenced sample consisted of blood. The receptors shown here come from a woman aged 55 to 70 in good health. Each CDR3 is given with its conserved first and last residue. D genes are given only for firm matches. Not every row has a clone size; where given, it reads once, few, many or a size class.

D: NA
J: TRBJ2-7
length: 14
V: TRBV18
size: NA
CDR3: CASSPRLEGAEQYF
DNA: TGTGCCAGCTCACCACGGCTAGAAGGCGCCGAGCAGTACTTC

D: TRBD1
J: TRBJ2-5
length: 14
V: TRBV6-5
size: NA
CDR3: CASSYGTGGSVQYF
DNA: TGTGCCAGCAGTTACGGGACAGGGGGCAGCGTCCAGTACTTC

D: TRBD1
J: TRBJ2-7
length: 14
V: TRBV10-3
size: few
CDR3: CAIRAQGARYEQYF
DNA: TGTGCCATCAGGGCACAGGGGGCGCGGTACGAGCAGTACTTC

D: NA
J: TRBJ1-4
length: 13
V: TRBV7-9
size: once
CDR3: CASSPGGYEKLFF
DNA: TGTGCCAGCAGCCCCGGGGGTTATGAAAAACTGTTTTTT

D: NA
J: TRBJ1-4
length: 16
V: TRBV7-2
size: few
CDR3: CASSLTRWGQGEKLFF
DNA: TGTGCCAGCAGCTTAACCAGATGGGGCCAGGGGGAAAAACTGTTTTTT

D: TRBD2
J: TRBJ2-3
length: 14
V: TRBV5-8
size: few
CDR3: CATHAGGDTDTQYF
DNA: TGTGCCACCCATGCGGGAGGGGACACAGATACGCAGTATTTT

D: NA
J: TRBJ1-1
length: 14
V: TRBV20-1
size: NA
CDR3: CSARSWGRGTEAFF
DNA: TGCAGTGCTAGAAGTTGGGGGAGGGGCACTGAAGCTTTCTTT

D: TRBD2
J: TRBJ2-1
length: 15
V: TRBV12-3/TRBV12-4
size: NA
CDR3: CASRGLAGGVNEQFF
DNA: TGTGCCAGCAGGGGACTAGCGGGAGGGGTGAATGAGCAGTTCTTC

D: TRBD1
J: TRBJ2-7
length: 16
V: TRBV28
size: NA
CDR3: CASSPRTGKSSYEQYF
DNA: TGTGCCAGCAGTCCCCGGACAGGGAAAAGCTCCTACGAGCAGTACTTC

D: TRBD2
J: TRBJ2-1
length: 15
V: TRBV20-1
size: NA
CDR3: CSARVGTRLGNEQFF
DNA: TGCAGTGCTAGAGTGGGGACTAGACTAGGCAATGAGCAGTTCTTC

D: NA
J: TRBJ2-5
length: 14
V: TRBV12-3/TRBV12-4
size: few
CDR3: CASSLRELQETQYF
DNA: TGTGCCAGCAGCCTTAGGGAGCTTCAAGAGACCCAGTACTTC

D: NA
J: TRBJ2-5
length: 13
V: TRBV5-6
size: many
CDR3: CASSLALQETQYF
DNA: TGTGCCAGCAGCTTAGCCTTACAAGAGACCCAGTACTTC

D: NA
J: TRBJ2-7
length: 13
V: TRBV29-1
size: few
CDR3: CSVVLFDSYEQYF
DNA: TGCAGCGTTGTTCTATTCGACTCCTACGAGCAGTACTTC

D: TRBD1
J: TRBJ1-6
length: 18
V: TRBV7-2
size: NA
CDR3: CASSLKPAGGTGVTPLHF
DNA: TGTGCCAGCAGCTTAAAACCAGCTGGGGGGACAGGGGTCACACCCCTCCACTTT

D: TRBD1
J: TRBJ2-7
length: 13
V: TRBV20-1
size: NA
CDR3: CSAPDRAYYEQYF
DNA: TGCAGTGCTCCTGACAGGGCCTACTACGAGCAGTACTTC

D: TRBD2
J: TRBJ2-1
length: 15
V: TRBV11-3
size: NA
CDR3: CASSQLAGGPGEQFF
DNA: TGTGCCAGCAGCCAACTAGCGGGAGGGCCGGGGGAGCAGTTCTTC

D: TRBD1
J: TRBJ1-6
length: 18
V: TRBV20-1
size: few
CDR3: CSARSGQGSSSYNSPLHF
DNA: TGCAGTGCTAGATCGGGACAGGGGTCGAGCTCCTATAATTCACCCCTCCACTTT

D: NA
J: TRBJ1-1
length: 15
V: TRBV5-1
size: NA
CDR3: CASSFNSPGVTEAFF
DNA: TGCGCCAGCAGCTTTAACTCCCCAGGGGTGACTGAAGCTTTCTTT

D: TRBD2
J: TRBJ2-7
length: 14
V: TRBV6-5
size: few
CDR3: CASNKKAGPYEQYF
DNA: TGTGCCAGCAATAAAAAAGCGGGACCCTACGAGCAGTACTTC

D: NA
J: TRBJ2-2
length: 14
V: TRBV10-1
size: NA
CDR3: CASSDEGSTGELFF
DNA: TGCGCCAGCAGTGATGAGGGATCCACCGGGGAGCTGTTTTTT

D: TRBD2
J: TRBJ2-5
length: 14
V: TRBV2
size: NA
CDR3: CASRGTSGNNEQYF
DNA: TGTGCCAGCAGAGGGACTAGCGGGAACAATGAGCAGTACTTC

D: TRBD1
J: TRBJ2-6
length: 16
V: TRBV18
size: NA
CDR3: CASSPRDRVGANVLTF
DNA: TGTGCCAGCTCACCACGGGACAGGGTTGGGGCCAACGTCCTGACTTTC

D: TRBD2
J: TRBJ2-1
length: 17
V: TRBV5-1
size: NA
CDR3: CASSSDGTSGLYNEQFF
DNA: TGCGCCAGCAGCTCGGACGGCACTAGCGGGTTATACAATGAGCAGTTCTTC

D: NA
J: TRBJ2-3
length: 15
V: TRBV12-3/TRBV12-4
size: NA
CDR3: CASSFHRTLTDTQYF
DNA: TGTGCCAGCAGTTTTCACAGGACACTCACAGATACGCAGTATTTT

D: TRBD1
J: TRBJ1-2
length: 18
V: TRBV2
size: NA
CDR3: CASSEMDRGRGANYGYTF
DNA: TGTGCCAGCAGTGAAATGGACAGGGGGCGAGGTGCTAACTATGGCTACACCTTC

D: TRBD1
J: TRBJ2-3
length: 14
V: TRBV15
size: once
CDR3: CATGTDRAPDTQYF
DNA: TGTGCCACCGGGACGGACAGGGCACCCGATACGCAGTATTTT

D: TRBD2
J: TRBJ2-7
length: 15
V: TRBV29-1
size: many
CDR3: CSVEERSGTTYEQYF
DNA: TGCAGCGTTGAAGAGAGGTCAGGGACTACCTACGAGCAGTACTTC

D: TRBD1
J: TRBJ2-7
length: 13
V: TRBV20-1
size: NA
CDR3: CSALDRGSREQYF
DNA: TGCAGTGCCCTAGACAGGGGATCTAGGGAGCAGTACTTC

D: NA
J: TRBJ2-7
length: 13
V: TRBV5-1
size: few
CDR3: CASCWMAYYEQYF
DNA: TGCGCCAGCTGCTGGATGGCCTACTACGAGCAGTACTTC

D: NA
J: TRBJ1-1
length: 16
V: TRBV21-1
size: NA
CDR3: CASSKGYTARNTEAFF
DNA: TGTGCCAGCAGCAAAGGATACACCGCGAGGAACACTGAAGCTTTCTTT

D: TRBD2
J: TRBJ2-3
length: 21
V: TRBV27
size: NA
CDR3: CASSSSRALRLAGEVGDTQYF
DNA: TGTGCCAGCAGTTCCTCCCGGGCGCTGAGACTAGCGGGAGAAGTCGGAGATACGCAGTATTTT

D: NA
J: TRBJ2-3
length: 14
V: TRBV28
size: few
CDR3: CASSLQRREDTQYF
DNA: TGTGCCAGCAGTTTACAGAGGCGTGAAGATACGCAGTATTTT

D: NA
J: TRBJ2-1
length: 15
V: TRBV18
size: few
CDR3: CASSPGPSSYNEQFF
DNA: TGTGCCAGCTCACCGGGACCGAGCTCCTACAATGAGCAGTTCTTC

D: TRBD2
J: TRBJ2-5
length: 15
V: TRBV6-6
size: NA
CDR3: CASSYSLAGQETQYF
DNA: TGTGCCAGCAGTTACTCGCTAGCGGGACAAGAGACCCAGTACTTC

D: NA
J: TRBJ2-1
length: 15
V: TRBV5-1
size: NA
CDR3: CASSLSTGSHNKQFF
DNA: TGCGCCAGCAGCTTGAGTACGGGGTCGCATAATAAGCAGTTCTTC

D: TRBD2
J: TRBJ2-7
length: 15
V: TRBV20-1
size: NA
CDR3: CSARDSSGGNYEQYF
DNA: TGCAGTGCTAGAGACTCTAGCGGGGGAAACTACGAGCAGTACTTC

D: NA
J: TRBJ2-5
length: 14
V: TRBV6-6
size: NA
CDR3: CASSYSWVGDEQYF
DNA: TGTGCCAGCAGTTACTCCTGGGTTGGGGATGAGCAGTACTTC

D: TRBD2
J: TRBJ2-1
length: 16
V: TRBV18
size: few
CDR3: CASSAGTSGRYNEQFF
DNA: TGTGCCAGCTCAGCCGGGACTAGCGGGAGGTACAATGAGCAGTTCTTC

D: TRBD1
J: TRBJ2-7
length: 13
V: TRBV27
size: NA
CDR3: CASRGGTYNEQYF
DNA: TGTGCCAGCAGAGGGGGCACCTACAATGAGCAGTACTTC

D: NA
J: TRBJ2-3
length: 15
V: TRBV7-9
size: once
CDR3: CANSPPGISTDTQYF
DNA: TGTGCCAACAGCCCGCCAGGGATAAGCACAGATACGCAGTATTTT

D: NA
J: TRBJ1-2
length: 13
V: TRBV28
size: NA
CDR3: CASIFRGGDGYTF
DNA: TGTGCCAGCATTTTTCGGGGGGGGGATGGCTACACCTTC

D: NA
J: TRBJ2-7
length: 15
V: TRBV11-2
size: once
CDR3: CASSYGDTTHYEQYF
DNA: TGTGCCAGCAGCTACGGGGATACGACCCACTACGAGCAGTACTTC

D: TRBD2
J: TRBJ2-5
length: 15
V: TRBV7-6
size: NA
CDR3: CASSLDPSGRETQYF
DNA: TGTGCCAGCAGCTTAGACCCTAGCGGGAGAGAGACCCAGTACTTC

D: TRBD2
J: TRBJ2-3
length: 15
V: TRBV6-1
size: once
CDR3: CASRTSAGGSDTQYF
DNA: TGTGCCAGCAGGACCTCAGCGGGAGGGTCAGATACGCAGTATTTT

D: NA
J: TRBJ1-5
length: 13
V: TRBV7-3
size: few
CDR3: CASSLYEGQPQHF
DNA: TGTGCCAGCAGCTTATACGAGGGACAGCCCCAGCATTTT

D: TRBD1
J: TRBJ1-2
length: 13
V: TRBV10-3
size: once
CDR3: CAISGSGGSGYTF
DNA: TGTGCCATCAGTGGGTCAGGGGGCTCTGGCTACACCTTC

D: TRBD1
J: TRBJ2-5
length: 15
V: TRBV6-5
size: once
CDR3: CASSFRTGLVETQYF
DNA: TGTGCCAGCAGTTTTAGGACAGGCCTAGTGGAGACCCAGTACTTC

D: TRBD2
J: TRBJ2-7
length: 15
V: TRBV4-1
size: few
CDR3: CASSPVLAGECEQYF
DNA: TGCGCCAGCAGCCCGGTGCTAGCGGGAGAATGTGAGCAGTACTTC

D: NA
J: TRBJ2-3
length: 16
V: TRBV6-1
size: NA
CDR3: CASRWRGRSQTDTQYF
DNA: TGTGCCAGCAGATGGCGGGGTCGGAGCCAGACAGATACGCAGTATTTT

D: TRBD2
J: TRBJ2-7
length: 16
V: TRBV13
size: few
CDR3: CASSSGLAEISYEQYF
DNA: TGTGCCAGCAGTTCAGGACTAGCCGAGATCTCCTACGAGCAGTACTTC

D: NA
J: TRBJ1-4
length: 15
V: TRBV18
size: NA
CDR3: CASSPREATNEKLFF
DNA: TGTGCCAGCTCACCCCGGGAAGCTACTAATGAAAAACTGTTTTTT

D: TRBD2
J: TRBJ2-7
length: 15
V: TRBV2
size: NA
CDR3: CASKIVPGLTYEQYF
DNA: TGTGCCAGCAAGATAGTCCCGGGACTAACATACGAGCAGTACTTC

D: NA
J: TRBJ2-3
length: 13
V: TRBV24-1
size: NA
CDR3: CATSTGSTDTKYF
DNA: TGTGCCACCAGTACAGGGAGCACAGATACGAAGTATTTT

D: TRBD2
J: TRBJ2-7
length: 17
V: TRBV6-6
size: NA
CDR3: CASSPYRGTSVAYEQYF
DNA: TGTGCCAGCAGCCCATACAGGGGGACTAGCGTTGCCTACGAGCAGTACTTC

D: NA
J: TRBJ2-3
length: 14
V: TRBV11-2
size: NA
CDR3: CASSRLGTGDAQYF
DNA: TGTGCCAGCAGTAGACTAGGGACCGGAGATGCGCAGTATTTT